The 5 T cell receptor beta chains below were found in one sample sequenced in a study of CD8+ T cells in alopecia areata. Reverse transcription of extracted RNA yielded cDNA, which provided the sequencing template. Produced via immunoSEQ multiplex PCR; TCRdb's table is partial and in-frame only. The data show some 180,000 clones, roughly 60% seen once. The sample consisted of CD4+ T cells sorted from blood, taken at week 0. The receptors originated from a human donor with alopecia areata.

Concerning this clone: This sample includes further DNA sequences coding for the same CDR3. The V call is TRBV30, the J call TRBJ2-7; D is unclear. This CDR3 is 12 amino acids long. Germline V lookup: CDR1 GTSNPN, CDR2 SVGIG (reference sequence). V was cut by 5 bases and J by 0 bases, with 8 bases left in between. The CDR3 DNA is TGTGCCTGGGGGCCTTCCTCCTACGAGCAGTACTTC. Translated, it gives CAWGPSSYEQYF.

The rearrangement links TRBV25-1 to TRBJ2-7; unclear D gene. With 7 bases removed from V and 1 base from J, the gap between germline ends came to 11 bases. From germline, CDR1 is MGHDK and CDR2 SYGVNS. The CDR3 is made up of 13 amino acids. The CDR3 bases are TGTGCCAGCACCCCTTACGGGTCCTACGAGCAGTACTTC. Translated, it gives CASTPYGSYEQYF.

The chain is built from TRBV30 and TRBJ1-2, with D unresolved. The germline CDR1 and CDR2 sequences are GTSNPN and SVGIG (reference sequence). V lost 4 bases and J 1 base, leaving 7 bases between the germline ends. The CDR3 has 12 amino acids. The CDR3 sequence is CAWTRDNYGYTF. CDR3 nucleotides: TGTGCCTGGACACGGGATAACTATGGCTACACCTTC. The entire variable domain, with the rest obtained from reference TRBV30 and TRBJ1-2, is as follows: SQTIHQWPATLVQPVGSPLSLECTVEGTSNPNLYWYRQAAGRGLQLLFYSVGIGQISSEVPQNLSASRPQDRQFILSSKKLLLSDSGFYLCAWTRDNYGYTFGSGTRLTVV.

The rearrangement links TRBV5-6 to TRBJ1-6; a possible D gene is TRBD1 (6 bases). This CDR3 contains 16 residues. The germline gives CDR1 SGHDT, CDR2 YYEEEE. V lost 1 base and J lost 7, with 15 bases in between. The CDR3 DNA is TGTGCCAGCAGCTTGCGGCTACAGGGTACGAATTCACCCCTCCACTTT. It specifies CASSLRLQGTNSPLHF.

This clone has more than one count but fewer than ten. The genes are TRBV29-1 and TRBJ2-3, with D possibly matching TRBD2 (6 bases). The germline V gene encodes CDR1 SQVTM and CDR2 ANQGSEA. With 3 bases removed from V and 6 bases from J, the gap between germline ends came to 16 bases. This CDR3 comprises 14 residues. Written as DNA, the CDR3 is TGCAGCGTTGATAGCGGTGGTTTGGGGGATACGCAGTATTTT. Protein sequence: CSVDSGGLGDTQYF.